The 27 T cell receptor beta chains listed next were all sequenced from one sample in a study of cytomegalovirus exposure and HLA in healthy donors. Primers included in the PCR were 60 Vbeta and 13 Jbeta primers. Some clones are missing from TCRdb's copy, which holds only in-frame ones; the method was immunoSEQ multiplex PCR. Among about 110,000 clones listed, over 60% were seen once. Sequenced input: PBMCs. The source of these receptors is a man under 40 in good health and CMV-seropositive.

The chain has TRBV7-2 and TRBJ1-2, with TRBD1 matching over 12 bases. The germline CDR1 and CDR2 sequences are SGHTA and FQGNSA. The length of the CDR3 is 17 residues. Trimming cost V 0 bases and J 1 base; bases outside gene matches: 3. The CDR3: CASSLAGTGGINYGYTF. The CDR3 DNA is TGTGCCAGCAGCTTAGCCGGGACAGGGGGCATTAACTATGGCTACACCTTC. Variable domain in full (rest from reference TRBV7-2 and TRBJ1-2): GAGVSQSPSNKVTEKGKDVELRCDPISGHTALYWYRQSLGQGLEFLIYFQGNSAPDKSGLPSDRFSAERTGGSVSTLTIQRTQQEDSAVYLCASSLAGTGGINYGYTFGSGTRLTVV.

V gene TRBV4-1 combines with J gene TRBJ2-5; D perhaps matches TRBD2 (6 bases). The CDR3 contains 16 residues. The germline V and J ends were trimmed by 1 base and 2 bases, with 14 bases remaining between them. Germline V gene sequence: CDR1 MGHRA, CDR2 YSYEKL. The CDR3 DNA reads as TGCGCCAGCAGCCAAGTGACGGGGGACCCTCAAGAGACCCAGTACTTC. It encodes CASSQVTGDPQETQYF.

J is TRBJ1-1 and V is TRBV11-3; 7 nucleotides line up with TRBD1. This CDR3 has 14 residues. V was clipped by 1 base and J by 1 base; unmatched bases: 0. Germline V CDR1 and CDR2: SGHNT, YENEEA. The CDR3 loop is CASSLGQGNTEAFF. CDR3 coding DNA: TGTGCCAGCAGCTTAGGACAGGGGAACACTGAAGCTTTCTTT.

This sequence joins TRBV28 and TRBJ2-3; TRBD1 matches 8 bases. Per the germline V gene, CDR1 is MDHEN and CDR2 is SYDVKM. The CDR3 spans 16 residues. The trim removed 6 bases at V and 0 bases at J, leaving 8 bases unmatched. The CDR3 region is CASRRAGGPSTDTQYF. The CDR3 nucleotides are TGTGCCAGCAGGCGCGCAGGGGGCCCTAGCACAGATACGCAGTATTTT.

This clone came up a few times. The chain couples TRBV6-5 to TRBJ1-5; D uncertain. V was cut by 5 bases and J by 7 bases, with 12 bases left in between. The germline V gene encodes CDR1 MNHEY and CDR2 SVGAGI. The length of the CDR3 is 13 residues. DNA for the CDR3: TGTGCCAGCAGTACCGCCCTAAGCCAGCCCCAGCATTTT. Translation: CASSTALSQPQHF.

The chain joins TRBV28 to TRBJ1-2; D possibly corresponds to TRBD1 (6 bases). Germline CDR1 reads MDHEN; CDR2 reads SYDVKM. The CDR3 totals 14 residues. Trimming removed 4 bases from V and 4 bases from J, with 13 bases in between. The CDR3 region is CASSSPDRPYGYTF. The DNA for the CDR3 is TGTGCCAGCAGTTCTCCGGACAGACCCTATGGCTACACCTTC.

The genes are TRBV6-5 and TRBJ2-7; a possible D gene is TRBD1 (5 bases). Germline V CDR1 and CDR2: MNHEY, SVGAGI. V lost 0 bases and J lost 3, with 12 bases in between. This CDR3 is 15 amino acids long. CDR3 sequence: CASSYSRDQGYEQYF. CDR3 in DNA: TGTGCCAGCAGTTACTCACGAGATCAGGGCTACGAGCAGTACTTC.

The chain joins TRBV14 to TRBJ2-1; 8 nucleotides agree with TRBD1. The J segment lost 4 bases and the V segment lost 0 bases, leaving 2 bases of the junction unmatched. Germline loops: CDR1 SGHDN, CDR2 FVKESK. The CDR3 covers 15 residues. Written as DNA, the CDR3 is TGTGCCAGCAGCCAAGAGGACAGGGATTACAATGAGCAGTTCTTC. Translation: CASSQEDRDYNEQFF. Supplemented by reference TRBV14 and TRBJ2-1, the full variable domain reads EAGVTQFPSHSVIEKGQTVTLRCDPISGHDNLYWYRRVMGKEIKFLLHFVKESKQDESGMPNNRFLAERTGGTYSTLKVQPAELEDSGVYFCASSQEDRDYNEQFFGPGTRLTVL.

This clone was detected only a few times. This chain connects TRBV5-4 to TRBJ2-2, with TRBD2 as a possible D gene (7 bases). Trimming left V 4 bases short and J 5 bases short, with 21 bases between. This CDR3 is built from 17 residues. From germline, CDR1 is SGHNT and CDR2 YYREEE (reference sequence). The CDR3, as DNA: TGTGCCAGCAGCACCGCGTTGGGGGCCGGGGGGACCGGGGAGCTGTTTTTT. It encodes CASSTALGAGGTGELFF.

The gene calls are TRBV28 and TRBJ1-5, with unresolved D. In germline, CDR1 is MDHEN, CDR2 SYDVKM. Trimming removed 3 bases at V and 5 bases at J, with 11 bases between. This CDR3 has 14 amino acids. The CDR3 nucleotides read TGTGCCAGCAGTTTGGGCTCGTTGGATCAGCCCCAGCATTTT. Its translation is CASSLGSLDQPQHF.

This clone was picked up a small number of times. V and J are TRBV30 and TRBJ2-3; 13 nucleotides line up with TRBD2. The CDR3 spans 16 residues. V trimming: 2 bases; J trimming: 2 bases; junction bases outside the gene matches: 4. Germline V CDR1 and CDR2: GTSNPN, SVGIG (reference sequence). The DNA of the CDR3 is TGTGCCTGGAGTTTCGGACTAGCGGGGGTCACAGATACGCAGTATTTT. This codes for CAWSFGLAGVTDTQYF.

The V call is TRBV10-1, the J call TRBJ2-1, with a possible D match to TRBD1 (7 bases). The CDR3 is made up of 13 amino acids. The V gene lost 5 bases and the J gene lost 7 bases, with 12 bases spanning the gap. Germline V gene data show CDR1 as WNHNN and CDR2 as SYGVQD (reference sequence). CDR3 in DNA: TGCGCCAGCAGTCAGGGGGGCCTGAATGAGCAGTTCTTC. Translation gives CASSQGGLNEQFF.

This chain connects TRBV6-4 to TRBJ2-7; 9 positions agree with TRBD2. V lost 0 bases, J lost 1 base, and 13 bases stayed unmatched. This CDR3 has 19 residues. Germline V CDR1 and CDR2: MRHNA, SNTAGT. The CDR3 spells CASSDSWVERGARSYEQYF. Here the CDR3 DNA reads TGTGCCAGCAGTGACTCCTGGGTGGAGCGGGGGGCAAGGTCCTACGAGCAGTACTTC.

The CDR3 reads CASSFAGGPEDTQYF. DNA of the CDR3: TGTGCCAGCAGCTTTGCGGGGGGGCCTGAAGATACGCAGTATTTT. This rearrangement joins TRBV5-4 to TRBJ2-3; TRBD2 matches at 9 bases. The V segment lost 2 bases and the J segment 5 bases; nucleotides outside the gene matches: 6. There are 15 residues in the CDR3. Looked up from germline, CDR1 is SGHNT and CDR2 is YYREEE (reference sequence).

The chain joins TRBV5-8 to TRBJ1-2; possible D gene TRBD1, 6 bases. From germline, CDR1 is SGHTS and CDR2 YDEGEE. The CDR3 sequence is 13 residues long. V lost 4 bases and J lost 5, with 12 bases in between. CDR3 loop: CASSLQGWYGYTF. CDR3 nucleotides: TGTGCCAGCAGCCTACAGGGTTGGTATGGCTACACCTTC.

The rearrangement links TRBV29-1 to TRBJ2-5, with 7 bases matching TRBD1. Gene TRBJ2-7 matches the end of the DNA better, so the J call may be wrong. The CDR3 consists of 13 residues. The V gene's germline CDR1 is SQVTM and CDR2 ANQGSEA. CDR3 residues: CSVPSGTDYEQYF. In DNA, the CDR3 is TGCAGCGTCCCCTCCGGGACAGACTACGAGCAGTACTTC.

The chain employs TRBV5-5 and TRBJ2-7; the D gene is possibly TRBD1 (6 bases). Trimming cost V 0 bases and J 4 bases, with 11 bases left between them. There are 14 residues in the CDR3. The germline gives CDR1 SGHKS, CDR2 YYEKEE (reference sequence). CDR3 protein: CASSLGQAPYEQYF. The CDR3 nucleotides are TGTGCCAGCAGCTTGGGACAGGCTCCGTACGAGCAGTACTTC.

This clone was observed once. DNA for the CDR3: TGTGCCAGTAGTATGTATGGGCCAGGGGACACCGGGGAGCTGTTTTTT. Translating gives CASSMYGPGDTGELFF. This chain uses TRBV19 with TRBJ2-2; possible D gene TRBD1, 6 bases. The CDR3 has 16 residues. Looked up from germline, CDR1 is LNHDA and CDR2 is SQIVND (reference sequence). Deletions cut 3 bases from V and 3 bases from J, with 14 bases between.

This clone showed up just once. The chain employs TRBV7-2 and TRBJ2-2, with no clear D. The CDR3 covers 13 residues. CDR1 is SGHTA, CDR2 FQGNSA, per germline. V was shortened by 6 bases and J by 6 bases, with 11 bases between the two germline ends. CDR3 in DNA: TGTGCCAGCAGTGCGCCCGGGTCCGGGGAGCTGTTTTTT. As protein: CASSAPGSGELFF.

The chain combines TRBV7-6 with TRBJ1-6, with no clear D. The CDR3 is 16 residues long. V shed 5 bases and J shed 5 bases, with 16 bases lying between them. Germline V gives CDR1 SGHVS, CDR2 FNYEAQ. DNA of the CDR3: TGTGCCAGCAGCCCCGACCCGGCGGGAAATAATTCACCCCTCCACTTT. It specifies CASSPDPAGNNSPLHF.

The genes are TRBV14 and TRBJ1-3; the D gene is possibly TRBD1 (5 bases). CDR1 is SGHDN, CDR2 FVKESK, per germline. This CDR3 comprises 14 residues. V lost 4 bases and J lost 2, with 9 bases in between. The DNA of the CDR3 is TGTGCCAGCAGCCTCAGGGTCACTGGAAACACCATATATTTT. Translated, it gives CASSLRVTGNTIYF. The whole variable domain, remainder taken from reference TRBV14 and TRBJ1-3, is EAGVTQFPSHSVIEKGQTVTLRCDPISGHDNLYWYRRVMGKEIKFLLHFVKESKQDESGMPNNRFLAERTGGTYSTLKVQPAELEDSGVYFCASSLRVTGNTIYFGEGSWLTVV.

The rearrangement links TRBV28 to TRBJ2-3, with D hard to call. CDR3 length equals 13 residues. V was shortened by 5 bases and J by 4 bases, with 10 bases between the two germline ends. Germline V lookup: CDR1 MDHEN, CDR2 SYDVKM. CDR3 bases: TGTGCCAGCAGTCCCATCGAGTCAGATACGCAGTATTTT. The encoded protein is CASSPIESDTQYF.

The gene calls are TRBV29-1 and TRBJ2-1; 7 positions agree with TRBD2. Trimming removed 1 base from V and 0 bases from J; junction bases left unmatched: 6. CDR3 size: 16 residues. CDR1 and CDR2 (germline): SQVTM, ANQGSEA. The DNA of the CDR3 is TGCAGCGTTGAAGGGAGGGGCGGGAGCTCCTACAATGAGCAGTTCTTC. It specifies CSVEGRGGSSYNEQFF.

The chain links TRBV11-2 to TRBJ1-1, with D perhaps TRBD1 (5 bases). Trimming pared 2 bases from V and 1 base from J, leaving 8 bases between. There are 14 residues in the CDR3. From germline, CDR1 is SGHAT and CDR2 FQNNGV. CDR3 sequence reads: CASSLQGWNTEAFF. In nucleotides, the CDR3 is TGTGCCAGCAGCTTACAGGGTTGGAACACTGAAGCTTTCTTT.

The table lists this clone with a count of one. The chain uses TRBV19 and TRBJ1-3, with a tentative D call TRBD1 (6 bases). V gave up 7 bases and J gave up 9 bases, with 19 bases separating them. This CDR3 spans 14 amino acids. The germline CDR1 and CDR2 sequences are LNHDA and SQIVND (reference sequence). CDR3 coding DNA: TGTGCCAGTACCCAGGGGAATACGCGAGGCACCATATATTTT. Its translation: CASTQGNTRGTIYF.

This rearrangement joins TRBV13 to TRBJ2-5; 13 bases fit TRBD2. Germline CDR1 is PRHDT and CDR2 is FYEKMQ (reference sequence). CDR3 size: 16 residues. V shed 0 bases, J shed 5 bases, and the junction held 3 bases outside the gene matches. The DNA for the CDR3 is TGTGCCAGCAGCTTAGGACTAGCGGGGGGGTCGGAGACCCAGTACTTC. Translating gives CASSLGLAGGSETQYF. Full variable domain (remainder filled in from reference TRBV13 and TRBJ2-5): AAGVIQSPRHLIKEKRETATLKCYPIPRHDTVYWYQQGPGQDPQFLISFYEKMQSDKGSIPDRFSAQQFSDYHSELNMSSLELGDSALYFCASSLGLAGGSETQYFGPGTRLLVL.

The V gene is TRBV29-1, the J gene TRBJ2-7; 7 bases are a match to TRBD1. V trimming: 6 bases; J trimming: 1 base; junction bases outside the gene matches: 6. The CDR3 runs 13 residues. The germline V gene has CDR1 SQVTM and CDR2 ANQGSEA. The CDR3 here is CSVNRGGSYEQYF. The CDR3 coding sequence is TGCAGCGTCAACAGGGGTGGGTCCTACGAGCAGTACTTC.